The 25 T cell receptor beta chains reported below all come from one sample, sequenced in a study of response to subunit inactivated influenza vaccine. TCRdb re-derived calls from the RT-PCR reads in MiXCR, one entry per CDR3 protein. The data show hundreds of thousands of distinct CDR3 sequences, under 15% seen once. The source material was PBMCs from blood, sampled more than 35 days after vaccination. These receptors all stem from a man aged 50 to 60 who received an inactivated influenza vaccine.

The table lists this clonotype with many counts. The chain is built from TRBV12-3 or TRBV12-4 and TRBJ1-5; D possibly corresponds to TRBD1 (5 bases). The CDR3 loop spans 13 amino acids. Trimming cost V 2 bases and J 5 bases, with 7 bases left between them. The CDR3: CASSLTRDQPQHF. CDR3 bases: TGTGCCAGCAGTTTAACCAGGGATCAGCCCCAGCATTTT.

This clonotype has more than one count but fewer than ten. The genes are TRBV7-9 and TRBJ2-2; 9 nucleotides line up with TRBD1. The CDR3 is 17 residues long. Germline trimming cut 5 bases from V and 1 base from J; bases unmatched to any gene: 8. From germline, CDR1 is SEHNR and CDR2 FQNEAQ (reference sequence). The CDR3 DNA follows: TGTGCCAGCAGCCTGAGCCCGGGACAGGGGAACACCGGGGAGCTGTTTTTT. Translating it yields CASSLSPGQGNTGELFF. Full variable domain (rest looked up from reference TRBV7-9 and TRBJ2-2): DTGVSQNPRHKITKRGQNVTFRCDPISEHNRLYWYRQTLGQGPEFLTYFQNEAQLEKSRLLSDRFSAERPKGSFSTLEIQRTEQGDSAMYLCASSLSPGQGNTGELFFGEGSRLTVL.

This clonotype has only a few counts. The rearrangement links TRBV5-1 to TRBJ1-3; TRBD1 aligns across 7 bases. CDR1 is SGHRS, CDR2 YFSETQ, per germline. The CDR3 consists of 18 residues. With V trimmed by 1 base and J by 0 bases, 10 bases remained unmatched. The CDR3 DNA sequence: TGCGCCAGCAGCTTGACGGGACAGCTTTTATACTCTGGAAACACCATATATTTT. It codes for CASSLTGQLLYSGNTIYF.

CDR3 loop: CASYRDSNTEAFF. DNA for the CDR3: TGTGCCAGTTACAGGGATTCGAACACTGAAGCTTTCTTT. The genes are TRBV25-1 and TRBJ1-1, with D tentatively TRBD1 (6 bases). Trimming removed 9 bases from V and 1 base from J, with 12 bases in between. This CDR3 region has 13 residues. Germline CDR1 and CDR2: MGHDK and SYGVNS.

V usage is TRBV29-1 and J usage is TRBJ1-1; D uncertain. Between the trimmed V and J ends, which lost 3 bases and 8 bases, there was a span of 22 bases. CDR1 is SQVTM and CDR2 is ANQGSEA in the germline V gene. The CDR3 contains 15 residues. CDR3 bases: TGCAGCGTTGAGAGGGAAAGTGGGGTATACCGAGAAGCTTTCTTT. Protein product: CSVERESGVYREAFF.

This clonotype turned up a few times. The chain couples TRBV28 to TRBJ1-5; no definite D call. Germline V gene sequence: CDR1 MDHEN, CDR2 SYDVKM. The V gene lost 7 bases and the J gene lost 2 bases, with 6 bases spanning the gap. The CDR3 length is 12 residues. The CDR3: CASNSGNQPQHF. The CDR3 nucleotides read TGTGCCAGCAACAGCGGCAATCAGCCCCAGCATTTT. Using reference TRBV28 and TRBJ1-5 for the parts outside the CDR3, the full variable domain is DVKVTQSSRYLVKRTGEKVFLECVQDMDHENMFWYRQDPGLGLRLIYFSYDVKMKEKGDIPEGYSVSREKKERFSLILESASTNQTSMYLCASNSGNQPQHFGDGTRLSIL.

The chain carries TRBV5-1 and TRBJ2-7, with TRBD1 identical over 7 bases. J was trimmed by 4 bases and V by 3 bases; bases with no gene match: 7. CDR1 and CDR2 (germline): SGHRS, YFSETQ. The CDR3 has 14 amino acids. Here the CDR3 reads CASSSGTAPYEQYF. DNA for the CDR3: TGCGCCAGCAGCTCTGGGACAGCCCCGTACGAGCAGTACTTC.

V is TRBV5-1 and J is TRBJ2-5; D may correspond to TRBD1 or TRBD2 (5 bases each). Germline lookup yields CDR1 SGHRS and CDR2 YFSETQ. The ends were cut back, 6 bases at V and 5 bases at J, with 17 bases in the middle. CDR3 length: 14 amino acids. CDR3 DNA sequence: TGCGCCAGCATGCCGGGACCGACGGAGGAGACCCAGTACTTC. Translating gives CASMPGPTEETQYF.

This clonotype has a count of ten or more. The chain is built from TRBV12-3 or TRBV12-4 and TRBJ2-1, with D perhaps matching TRBD2 (7 bases). This CDR3 spans 14 amino acids. The ends were cut back, 11 bases at V and 0 bases at J, with 14 bases in the middle. The CDR3 DNA reads TGTGCCTCCCGGGGGGCGAGCTCCTACAATGAGCAGTTCTTC. It codes for CASRGASSYNEQFF.

V gene TRBV12-3 or TRBV12-4 combines with J gene TRBJ2-3; no reliable D call. V was trimmed by 6 bases and J by 1 base, leaving 14 bases between them. The CDR3 is made up of 15 amino acids. The chain's CDR3 is CASRPQIIRTDTQYF. The CDR3 nucleotides read TGTGCCAGCAGGCCTCAGATAATTCGCACAGATACGCAGTATTTT.

This sequence joins TRBV12-3 or TRBV12-4 and TRBJ2-2; D is unresolved. The CDR3 loop spans 13 amino acids. The V end lost 2 bases, the J end lost 3 bases, and 4 bases lay between the germline ends. The CDR3 DNA reads TGTGCCAGCAGTTTACTTCACACCGGGGAGCTGTTTTTT. As protein: CASSLLHTGELFF.

By share, this clonotype ranks as medium-sized (0.01 to 0.1%). The chain recombines TRBV10-3 with TRBJ2-3, with D tentatively TRBD1 or TRBD2 (5 bases each). Trimming stripped 3 bases from V and 0 bases from J, with 10 bases between. This CDR3 spans 15 amino acids. Germline loops: CDR1 ENHRY, CDR2 SYGVKD. The CDR3: CAISDGTISTDTQYF. The CDR3 DNA reads as TGTGCCATCAGTGACGGGACGATTAGCACAGATACGCAGTATTTT.

This clonotype was picked up many times. The genes are TRBV20-1 and TRBJ1-3; D is unclear. CDR3 size: 14 residues. CDR1 is DFQATT and CDR2 is SNEGSKA in the germline V gene (reference sequence). V was trimmed by 0 bases and J by 3 bases, leaving 9 bases between them. The CDR3 protein is CSAREGGLGNTIYF. The CDR3 DNA is TGCAGTGCTAGAGAAGGCGGTCTTGGAAACACCATATATTTT.

This clonotype has just a few counts. The chain uses TRBV6-5 and TRBJ2-1; D not resolved. V lost 2 bases to trimming and J lost 0 bases, with 11 bases between them. The CDR3 has 16 amino acids. Germline V gene sequence: CDR1 MNHEY, CDR2 SVGAGI. CDR3 region: CASSYEAASSYNEQFF. DNA of the CDR3: TGTGCCAGCAGTTACGAGGCGGCAAGCTCCTACAATGAGCAGTTCTTC.

The V call is TRBV27, the J call TRBJ2-2, with D possibly being TRBD2 (5 bases). Germline V gene data show CDR1 as MNHEY and CDR2 as SMNVEV (reference sequence). V was clipped by 5 bases and J by 6 bases, with 13 bases between them. The CDR3 loop spans 14 amino acids. The CDR3 DNA reads as TGTGCCAGCAGTGTGGGAGCCGGCGCCGGGGAGCTGTTTTTT. Residues: CASSVGAGAGELFF.

This CDR3 reads CASSSGTLSEQYF. CDR3 DNA: TGTGCCAGCAGCTCCGGGACCCTCAGCGAGCAGTACTTC. The V gene is TRBV4-2, the J gene TRBJ2-7; either TRBD1 or TRBD2 may supply D (5 bases each). The CDR3 is made up of 13 amino acids. Germline CDR1 LGHNA, CDR2 YNFKEQ. Trimming removed 5 bases at V and 6 bases at J, with 14 bases between.

V gene TRBV24-1 combines with J gene TRBJ1-2, with D maybe TRBD1 (5 bases). CDR1 KGHDR and CDR2 SFDVKD come from the germline V gene. CDR3 length: 15 amino acids. V shed 3 bases and J shed 5 bases, with 15 bases lying between them. The CDR3 nucleotides are TGTGCCACCAGTGATCCGGGACGGAACGCTTATGGCTACACCTTC. This sequence encodes CATSDPGRNAYGYTF.

This clonotype has only a few counts. J is TRBJ2-5 and V is TRBV7-2; no clear D. The CDR3 has 11 residues. Germline loops: CDR1 SGHTA, CDR2 FQGNSA. V dropped 5 bases and J dropped 4 bases, with 5 bases sitting between them. The CDR3 DNA sequence: TGTGCCAGCAGCACCCTAGAGACCCAGTACTTC. Translated, it gives CASSTLETQYF.

In its sample, this clonotype was seen a few times. The chain recombines TRBV20-1 with TRBJ2-7, with D possibly matching TRBD1 (6 bases). The germline V gene has CDR1 DFQATT and CDR2 SNEGSKA (reference sequence). The CDR3 sequence is 13 residues long. V gave up 6 bases and J gave up 2 bases, with 14 bases separating them. The CDR3 is CSALGAGAYEQYF. For the CDR3, the DNA is TGCAGTGCCCTGGGGGCAGGAGCCTACGAGCAGTACTTC.

This clonotype came up a few times. The chain has TRBV29-1 and TRBJ1-1; D possibly corresponds to TRBD1 (5 bases). Trimming cost V 3 bases and J 0 bases, with 8 bases left between them. This CDR3 is built from 13 residues. In germline, CDR1 is SQVTM, CDR2 ANQGSEA. CDR3 DNA: TGCAGCGTTGAGGACATCTTGAACACTGAAGCTTTCTTT. Its protein is CSVEDILNTEAFF.

This clonotype was counted at least ten times. J is TRBJ2-1 and V is TRBV15; D unresolved. Trimming pared 2 bases from V and 10 bases from J, leaving 9 bases between. The CDR3 contains 12 residues. The V gene's germline CDR1 is LNHNV and CDR2 YYDKDF (reference sequence). The CDR3 DNA follows: TGTGCCACCAGCAGAAGCTCGGCGGAGCAGTTCTTC. This gives the protein CATSRSSAEQFF.

The V gene is TRBV24-1, the J gene TRBJ2-1, with 7 positions matching TRBD1. This CDR3 region has 16 residues. The V and J ends lost 3 bases and 6 bases, in that order; junction bases with no gene match: 10. Per germline, CDR1 KGHDR and CDR2 SFDVKD. The CDR3 sequence is CATSDALPGDSNEQFF. CDR3 bases: TGTGCCACCAGTGATGCCTTACCAGGGGACAGCAATGAGCAGTTCTTC.

This clonotype was seen many times. V and J are TRBV7-2 and TRBJ2-7; 9 nucleotides match TRBD1. V lost 1 base to trimming and J lost 5 bases; unmatched junction nucleotides: 3. Germline values: CDR1 SGHTA, CDR2 FQGNSA. This CDR3 is 14 amino acids long. The CDR3 loop reads CASSLDRGPHEQYF. The CDR3 nucleotides are TGTGCCAGCAGCTTAGACAGGGGGCCCCACGAGCAGTACTTC.

J is TRBJ2-2 and V is TRBV3-1; a weak D match, TRBD2 (5 bases). Deletions cut 1 base from V and 4 bases from J, with 10 bases between. CDR3 length equals 15 residues. Germline values: CDR1 LGHDT, CDR2 YNNKEL (reference sequence). CDR3 DNA sequence: TGTGCCAGCAGCCAAGGCCCCGCGGGCACCGGGGAGCTGTTTTTT. Translated, it gives CASSQGPAGTGELFF.

This chain links TRBV3-1 with TRBJ2-2, with TRBD2 matching 9 bases. This CDR3 comprises 17 residues. CDR1 is LGHDT, CDR2 YNNKEL, per germline (reference sequence). The V gene end was trimmed by 2 bases and the J gene end by 7 bases; junction bases not matched to a gene: 11. CDR3 in DNA: TGTGCCAGCAGCCAACGCGGGACTAGCAGGATTGACGGGGAGCTGTTTTTT. Translating gives CASSQRGTSRIDGELFF.